Sequencing of this T cell receptor beta chain was carried out in a study of cytomegalovirus exposure and HLA in healthy donors. General study findings and limits: For most TCR sequences rarity was the rule, although some public TCRs occurred in many donors.

The CDR3 length is 14 residues. J gave up 4 bases and V 4 bases, and 5 bases lay outside the gene matches. CDR1 is SGHRS, CDR2 YFSETQ, per germline. The study ran its PCR with 60 Vbeta and 13 Jbeta primers. The assay was immunoSEQ multiplex PCR, and TCRdb's table has in-frame clones only and misses some. The sample has around 160,000 clones, 65% to 70% seen once. This clone showed up just a few times. The antigen is undetermined. The TCR originated in a woman under 30 in good health and CMV-seropositive. The chain recombines TRBV5-1 with TRBJ2-3; TRBD2 agrees at 8 bases. The sequencing input was PBMCs. The CDR3 DNA reads as TGCGCCAGCAGCCCGACTAGCGTCGCAGATACGCAGTATTTT. It codes for CASSPTSVADTQYF.